The present entry profiles one T cell receptor beta chain with its context. J was trimmed by 6 bases and V by 3 bases; bases with no gene match: 3. Germline loops: CDR1 SGHAT, CDR2 FQNNGV. The CDR3 is made up of 14 amino acids. This sample is part of a study of T cells after yellow fever vaccination. Using its own MiXCR run on the 5' RACE reads, TCRdb lists one record per CDR3 protein. The table lists 250,000 to 300,000 distinct CDR3 sequences, 10% to 15% of them singletons. The chain has TRBV11-2 and TRBJ2-1, with 9 positions matching TRBD2. This receptor was identified in a man aged 25 to 40 who received the YFV17D yellow fever vaccine. The sample in question was CD4+ T cells sorted from PBMCs, obtained 45 days after the yellow fever booster vaccination. CDR3 DNA sequence: TGTGCCAGCAGCTTGGGGACTAGCACCAATGAGCAGTTCTTC. This codes for CASSLGTSTNEQFF.